The next 8 T cell receptor beta chains were all read from a single sample in a study of cytomegalovirus exposure and HLA in healthy donors. The PCR employed 60 Vbeta primers together with 13 Jbeta primers. Clones were sequenced by immunoSEQ multiplex PCR, and TCRdb holds only the in-frame ones, with some missing. This sample has approximately 150,000 clones, with approximately 80% found just once. Sequencing was carried out using PBMCs. Receptors were obtained from a man aged 50 or older in good health and CMV-seropositive.

This clone was found once. The germline gene is not matched at one end of the junction; a read error may be the cause. This chain links TRBV7-9 with TRBJ1-2, with D unresolved. Germline V gene data show CDR1 as SEHNR and CDR2 as FQNEAQ (reference sequence). This CDR3 contains 14 residues. CDR3 residues: CSSSLVAGHYGYTF. In DNA form, the CDR3 reads TGTTCCAGCAGCTTAGTAGCGGGCCACTATGGCTACACCTTC.

The genes are TRBV7-8 and TRBJ2-3, with 7 bases identical to TRBD2. CDR1 and CDR2 (germline): SGHVS, FQNEAQ. V trimming: 0 bases; J trimming: 6 bases; junction bases outside the gene matches: 6. The CDR3 sequence is 15 residues long. The CDR3: CASSLAGGMRDTQYF. CDR3 DNA sequence: TGTGCCAGCAGCTTAGCGGGGGGGATGAGGGATACGCAGTATTTT.

The chain carries TRBV28 and TRBJ2-7, with a tentative D call TRBD1 (5 bases). V lost 4 bases and J lost 3, with 10 bases in between. Germline V gene sequence: CDR1 MDHEN, CDR2 SYDVKM. The CDR3 length is 13 residues. The chain's CDR3 is CASSSLDIYEQYF. DNA of the CDR3: TGTGCCAGCAGTTCCTTGGACATCTACGAGCAGTACTTC.

J is TRBJ2-1 and V is TRBV5-6; D perhaps matches TRBD1 (5 bases). V lost 2 bases, J lost 15 bases, and 18 bases lay in between. From germline, CDR1 is SGHDT and CDR2 YYEEEE. The CDR3 runs to 13 residues. In DNA, the CDR3 is TGTGCCAGCAGCTTCGAAGGCGTCGGACACACGTTCTTC. Translating gives CASSFEGVGHTFF.

The CDR3 DNA reads TGCGCCAGCAGTCCCACAGGACAGGGGAGGGATCAGCCCCAGCATTTT. This codes for CASSPTGQGRDQPQHF. V is TRBV4-1 and J is TRBJ1-5; 9 bases match TRBD1. The CDR3 runs 16 residues. Germline V CDR1 and CDR2: MGHRA, YSYEKL. V shed 6 bases and J 5 bases; nucleotides not matched to a gene: 11.

This sequence joins TRBV5-6 and TRBJ2-7; D is ambiguous. The CDR3 runs to 11 residues. Germline-derived CDR1 and CDR2 are SGHDT and YYEEEE. Trimming took off 3 bases at V and 3 bases at J, with 4 bases between the two ends. The CDR3 protein is CASSSGYEQYF. The CDR3 DNA sequence: TGTGCCAGCAGCTCAGGCTACGAGCAGTACTTC.

The rearrangement uses TRBV5-1 and TRBJ1-2; D gene unclear. There are 14 residues in the CDR3. Germline CDR1 SGHRS, CDR2 YFSETQ. V shed 4 bases and J shed 7 bases, with 17 bases lying between them. CDR3 amino acids: CASSTDLGNFGYTF. For the CDR3, the DNA is TGCGCCAGCAGCACCGACCTCGGGAATTTTGGCTACACCTTC.

The chain couples TRBV5-4 to TRBJ1-2; D is unresolved. In germline, CDR1 is SGHNT, CDR2 YYREEE (reference sequence). Trimming left V 4 bases short and J 5 bases short, with 15 bases between. The CDR3 contains 14 residues. The CDR3 nucleotides read TGTGCCAGCAGCCCCCGTTTGGGCAGTTATGGCTACACCTTC. Translation: CASSPRLGSYGYTF.